This T cell receptor (beta chain) was sequenced for a study of identifying expanded T cells in peripheral blood. The repertoire was sequenced with immunoSEQ multiplex PCR; TCRdb's copy has only in-frame clones and lacks some. The sample has roughly 120,000 clones; roughly 90% are singletons. Notes on the study in general: Roughly 1.1 clones differed between technical replicates, versus approximately 16 and 20 over time. Across healthy donors, higher total template counts meant significantly greater roughly 2-week count variance.

During the collection period, no donor immune events like infections were recorded. On this clone: The antigen remains unidentified.

This TCR was recovered from a person aged 18-69 years in good health. Sequenced input: blood.

CDR3 bases: TGTGCCAGCATCTTAATACCGGGACAAGAGACCCAGTACTTC. Protein sequence: CASILIPGQETQYF. The V and J genes are TRBV2 and TRBJ2-5, with D possibly being TRBD2 (5 bases). V lost 7 bases to trimming and J lost 2 bases, with 14 bases between them. Germline values: CDR1 SNHLY, CDR2 FYNNEI. This CDR3 has 14 residues.